The entry below gives a single T cell receptor (beta chain) sequence along with its context. Germline-derived CDR1 and CDR2 are LGHDT and YNNKEL (reference sequence). The CDR3 is 14 residues long. V lost 1 base and J lost 4; bases outside the gene matches: 2. The protocol was immunoSEQ multiplex PCR, while the TCRdb copy is restricted to in-frame clones and leaves out a portion. The table lists hundreds of thousands of clones, around 86% of them singletons. The treatment here: about 20 received Ad26.COV2.S at low or high dose, single or two shots; 5 received placebo; per-sample allocation not given. The study sampled participants on day 63 after the first vaccine or placebo injection. This entry comes from a study of Ad26.COV2.S vaccination and SARS-CoV-2 variants.

The sequence was collected from a person between 18 and 65 years old who received the Ad26.COV2.S COVID-19 vaccine or a placebo. Sample: peripheral blood, taken in a trial of Ad26.COV2.S vaccine versus placebo. V gene TRBV3-1 (or the pseudogene TRBV3-2) combines with J gene TRBJ1-2, with 8 bases lining up with TRBD1. In DNA, the CDR3 is TGTGCCAGCAGCCAAGTGGGACAGGTCTATGGCTACACCTTC. Translated, it gives CASSQVGQVYGYTF.